This T cell receptor beta chain was retrieved from a study of T-cell memory formation after mild COVID-19. TCRdb reprocessed the 5' RACE reads with MiXCR, giving one entry per CDR3 protein. The sample includes more than 7,000 distinct CDR3 sequences, around 32% of them seen just once. In its sample, this clonotype is medium-sized. The antigen is not known. Whole-study results and caveats: The main location of contracting CD4+ clones was CM and EM, and that of contracting CD8+ clones was EMRA. In pre-infection memory, a portion of responding clones appeared, which suggested that cross-reactive memory joined.

CDR1 LGHNA and CDR2 YSLEER come from the germline V gene. The germline V and J ends were trimmed by 0 bases and 4 bases, with 5 bases remaining between them. This CDR3 region has 13 residues. The chain links TRBV4-3 to TRBJ2-3; D unclear. The source is an adult woman who had mild COVID-19 (a few samples of this study predate the infection). Cell type and time point are not known. Sequencing was performed on PBMCs or a T cell subset sorted from them (not recorded which). Here the CDR3 reads CASSQDIADTQYF. The CDR3 bases are TGCGCCAGCAGCCAAGATATAGCAGATACGCAGTATTTT.